These 32 T cell receptor beta chains were sequenced from one sample in a study of T cell responses to AZD1222 COVID-19 vaccine. The repertoire was sequenced with immunoSEQ multiplex PCR; TCRdb's copy has only in-frame clones and lacks some. The table lists about 120,000 clones, about 88% of them singletons. This specimen consisted of peripheral blood, obtained on day 0 of AZD1222 vaccination. The receptors were sampled from an adult in good health.

V is TRBV7-8 and J is TRBJ2-7; D gene unclear. The V end was cut by 2 bases, the J end by 0 bases, with 14 bases between. The CDR3 loop spans 16 amino acids. The germline gives CDR1 SGHVS, CDR2 FQNEAQ. CDR3 sequence (DNA): TGTGCCAGCAGCTTAATGCAGATGGCCGGCTCCTACGAGCAGTACTTC. It codes for CASSLMQMAGSYEQYF.

The chain carries TRBV3-1 (or the pseudogene TRBV3-2) and TRBJ1-3, with 8 positions matching TRBD1. J gave up 0 bases and V 0 bases, and 10 bases lay outside the gene matches. The CDR3 length is 19 residues. The germline gives CDR1 LGHDT, CDR2 YNNKEL (reference sequence). The CDR3 protein is CASSQDPGTGSISGNTIYF. The CDR3 region has the DNA TGTGCCAGCAGCCAAGATCCCGGGACAGGATCAATCTCTGGAAACACCATATATTTT.

The chain recombines TRBV5-1 with TRBJ1-4; no reliable D call. This CDR3 has 14 amino acids. Per germline, CDR1 SGHRS and CDR2 YFSETQ. V was clipped by 5 bases and J by 3 bases, with 11 bases between them. CDR3 nucleotides: TGCGCCAGCAGTCTCTCGGTCTCTAATGAAAAACTGTTTTTT. It specifies CASSLSVSNEKLFF. The entire variable domain, with the rest obtained from reference TRBV5-1 and TRBJ1-4, is as follows: KAGVTQTPRYLIKTRGQQVTLSCSPISGHRSVSWYQQTPGQGLQFLFEYFSETQRNKGNFPGRFSGRQFSNSRSEMNVSTLELGDSALYLCASSLSVSNEKLFFGSGTQLSVL.

This chain joins TRBV15 and TRBJ2-1; D is unresolved. The CDR3 is made up of 15 amino acids. The V gene's germline CDR1 is LNHNV and CDR2 YYDKDF (reference sequence). Trimming pared 4 bases from V and 1 base from J, leaving 11 bases between. Here the CDR3 reads CATSISLGSYNEQFF. DNA for the CDR3: TGTGCCACCAGCATTAGCCTGGGGTCCTACAATGAGCAGTTCTTC.

The chain employs TRBV29-1 and TRBJ2-5; no clear D gene. V lost 5 bases and J lost 3, with 7 bases in between. Germline CDR1 is SQVTM and CDR2 is ANQGSEA. The CDR3 has 11 residues. The CDR3 sequence: CSVLTEETQYF. CDR3 sequence (DNA): TGCAGCGTTCTAACAGAAGAGACCCAGTACTTC.

This chain links TRBV7-6 with TRBJ2-7, with D possibly being TRBD2 (5 bases). CDR3 length: 14 amino acids. Trimming stripped 2 bases from V and 3 bases from J, with 11 bases between. Germline CDR1 and CDR2: SGHVS and FNYEAQ. The CDR3 nucleotides are TGTGCCAGCAGCTTACAAGAGGGCAGCTACGAGCAGTACTTC. This sequence encodes CASSLQEGSYEQYF.

The chain carries TRBV7-2 and TRBJ2-7, with 7 bases aligning to TRBD1. V lost 2 bases and J lost 6; bases outside the gene matches: 4. The CDR3 covers 13 residues. Germline-derived CDR1 and CDR2 are SGHTA and FQGNSA. DNA for the CDR3: TGTGCCAGCAGCTTATATCCAGGGGGCGAGCAGTACTTC. This codes for CASSLYPGGEQYF.

J is TRBJ2-1 and V is TRBV19; 7 bases are shared with TRBD2. Germline lookup yields CDR1 LNHDA and CDR2 SQIVND (reference sequence). Unmatched junction bases numbered 6, after V lost 7 bases and J lost 0 bases. This CDR3 is built from 15 residues. The CDR3 region has the DNA TGTGCCAGTACCGTTGGCGGGAGCTCCTACAATGAGCAGTTCTTC. Translation: CASTVGGSSYNEQFF.

This chain joins TRBV3-1 (or the pseudogene TRBV3-2) and TRBJ2-5; tentatively, D is TRBD1 or TRBD2 (7 bases each). CDR3 length: 13 residues. V was cut by 4 bases and J by 5 bases, with 11 bases left in between. The germline gives CDR1 LGHDT, CDR2 YNNKEL (reference sequence). The CDR3 region has the DNA TGTGCCAGCAGCCCCAGGGGGGGGGAGACCCAGTACTTC. Amino acid sequence: CASSPRGGETQYF.

The chain joins TRBV30 to TRBJ1-3, with 7 bases lining up with TRBD1. J lost 0 bases, V lost 5 bases, and 7 bases had no gene match. This CDR3 is built from 15 residues. Germline values: CDR1 GTSNPN, CDR2 SVGIG (reference sequence). The CDR3, as DNA: TGTGCCTGGTCACAGACAGGGACCTCTGGAAACACCATATATTTT. Translation gives CAWSQTGTSGNTIYF.

The chain uses TRBV7-8 and TRBJ1-2; no definite D call. The length of the CDR3 is 13 residues. Germline assignment: CDR1 SGHVS and CDR2 FQNEAQ. Trimming left V 2 bases short and J 0 bases short, with 4 bases between. CDR3 sequence: CASSLPANYGYTF. As DNA, the CDR3 is TGTGCCAGCAGCTTACCGGCTAACTATGGCTACACCTTC.

J is TRBJ1-5 and V is TRBV30, with D hard to call. V was trimmed by 2 bases and J by 4 bases, leaving 9 bases between them. Germline V CDR1 and CDR2: GTSNPN, SVGIG (reference sequence). This CDR3 is 13 amino acids long. CDR3 nucleotides: TGTGCCTGGAGTTGGTCGGTTAATCAGCCCCAGCATTTT. This codes for CAWSWSVNQPQHF.

This chain uses TRBV2 with TRBJ1-4; D unclear. Germline CDR1 reads SNHLY; CDR2 reads FYNNEI. This CDR3 is built from 14 residues. V dropped 3 bases and J dropped 7 bases, with 12 bases sitting between them. CDR3: CASSEDRATEKLFF. The CDR3 coding sequence is TGTGCCAGCAGTGAGGACCGGGCTACTGAAAAACTGTTTTTT. Full variable domain (rest looked up from reference TRBV2 and TRBJ1-4): EPEVTQTPSHQVTQMGQEVILRCVPISNHLYFYWYRQILGQKVEFLVSFYNNEISEKSEIFDDQFSVERPDGSNFTLKIRSTKLEDSAMYFCASSEDRATEKLFFGSGTQLSVL.

This rearrangement joins TRBV5-1 to TRBJ1-1; 7 nucleotides line up with TRBD1. The germline V gene has CDR1 SGHRS and CDR2 YFSETQ. This CDR3 region has 16 residues. With V trimmed by 0 bases and J by 2 bases, 7 bases remained unmatched. CDR3 residues: CASSLAPWDSNTEAFF. For the CDR3, the DNA is TGCGCCAGCAGCTTGGCCCCCTGGGACAGTAACACTGAAGCTTTCTTT.

The J gene is TRBJ1-2, the V gene TRBV2; 8 nucleotides align to TRBD1. The CDR3 runs to 14 residues. Germline CDR1 is SNHLY and CDR2 is FYNNEI. With 6 bases clipped from V and 7 bases from J, the junction kept 10 bases outside the gene matches. Here the CDR3 DNA reads TGTGCCAGCAGCCCCGTTGGAGACAGGGGTGGCTACACCTTC. Amino acid sequence: CASSPVGDRGGYTF.

The rearrangement joins TRBV11-2 to TRBJ2-7, with D possibly being TRBD1 (6 bases). The CDR3 totals 13 residues. CDR1 SGHAT and CDR2 FQNNGV come from the germline V gene. The V gene lost 4 bases and the J gene lost 2 bases, with 9 bases spanning the gap. CDR3 bases: TGTGCCAGCAGCTCCAGGACAGCCTACGAGCAGTACTTC. Its translation is CASSSRTAYEQYF.

DNA of the CDR3: TGTGCCAGCAGTCCACCGCCCGGGCTAGCGGGAGGGCATGAGCAGTTCTTC. Encoded protein: CASSPPPGLAGGHEQFF. The chain has TRBV27 and TRBJ2-1; TRBD2 matches at 12 bases. Germline V gene sequence: CDR1 MNHEY, CDR2 SMNVEV (reference sequence). This CDR3 has 17 residues. V shed 5 bases, J shed 8 bases, and the junction held 13 bases outside the gene matches.

The rearrangement links TRBV5-6 to TRBJ2-7, with TRBD2 matching over 13 bases. Germline V gene lookup returns CDR1 SGHDT and CDR2 YYEEEE. The CDR3 contains 16 residues. J lost 4 bases, V lost 2 bases, and 6 bases had no gene match. The CDR3, as DNA: TGTGCCAGCAGCTTTAGGACTAGCGGGAGTCGGTACGAGCAGTACTTC. As protein: CASSFRTSGSRYEQYF.

J is TRBJ1-4 and V is TRBV9, with D possibly matching TRBD1 (5 bases). The CDR3 is made up of 17 amino acids. Trimming took 2 bases from V and 6 from J, leaving 20 bases between them. The V gene's germline CDR1 is SGDLS and CDR2 YYNGEE. The chain's CDR3 is CASSVTTAQSSHEKLFF. As DNA, the CDR3 is TGTGCCAGCAGCGTGACGACAGCTCAATCGAGTCATGAAAAACTGTTTTTT.

The chain has TRBV28 and TRBJ2-2; D is unclear. Trimming took off 6 bases at V and 6 bases at J, with 5 bases between the two ends. The CDR3 has 11 residues. Germline assignment: CDR1 MDHEN and CDR2 SYDVKM. The CDR3 region is CASRSSGELFF. In nucleotides, the CDR3 is TGTGCCAGCAGATCGTCCGGGGAGCTGTTTTTT.

The CDR3 DNA follows: TGTGCCAGCAGTTCACTGGGGACTAGCGGGAGATTAGATACGCAGTATTTT. Encoded protein: CASSSLGTSGRLDTQYF. The chain joins TRBV28 to TRBJ2-3, with 14 bases matching TRBD2. This CDR3 contains 17 residues. The germline V gene has CDR1 MDHEN and CDR2 SYDVKM. V gave up 4 bases and J gave up 5 bases; unmatched junction bases: 8.

This clone was seen a single time. V and J are TRBV6-5 and TRBJ1-5, with 8 bases matching TRBD1. The germline V gene has CDR1 MNHEY and CDR2 SVGAGI. Trimming cost V 2 bases and J 5 bases; bases outside gene matches: 2. The CDR3 has 14 amino acids. The CDR3 region is CASSYGQGYQPQHF. CDR3 DNA sequence: TGTGCCAGCAGTTACGGACAGGGCTATCAGCCCCAGCATTTT.

This clone was found once. V is TRBV7-2 and J is TRBJ2-1, with 8 nucleotides matching TRBD2. The germline V gene has CDR1 SGHTA and CDR2 FQGNSA. There are 16 residues in the CDR3. Losses at the gene ends were 1 base for V and 7 bases for J; bases not matched to a gene: 9. The CDR3 coding sequence is TGTGCCAGCAGCTTAGTCGGGGGGGCCACCGTAAATGAGCAGTTCTTC. It codes for CASSLVGGATVNEQFF. Based on the CDR3 plus reference TRBV7-2 and TRBJ2-1, the full variable domain is GAGVSQSPSNKVTEKGKDVELRCDPISGHTALYWYRQSLGQGLEFLIYFQGNSAPDKSGLPSDRFSAERTGGSVSTLTIQRTQQEDSAVYLCASSLVGGATVNEQFFGPGTRLTVL.

This chain uses TRBV9 with TRBJ2-1; a weak D match, TRBD1 (6 bases). Looked up from germline, CDR1 is SGDLS and CDR2 is YYNGEE. Trimming left V 3 bases short and J 5 bases short, with 9 bases between. CDR3 length: 13 residues. The CDR3 region is CASSAGTHNEQFF. As DNA, the CDR3 is TGTGCCAGCAGCGCCGGGACACACAATGAGCAGTTCTTC.

The rearrangement joins TRBV5-1 to TRBJ1-1, with TRBD1 as a possible D gene (5 bases). V lost 5 bases and J lost 6, with 14 bases in between. Germline-derived CDR1 and CDR2 are SGHRS and YFSETQ. The CDR3 is 13 residues long. This CDR3 is CASSLAGTAEAFF. CDR3 DNA: TGCGCCAGCAGTTTAGCAGGGACTGCTGAAGCTTTCTTT.

This clone has only a few counts. This chain uses TRBV21-1 with TRBJ1-5; the table's D call, TRBD1, was not checked against the DNA. TRBV21-1 is termed a pseudogene. The CDR3 runs to 14 residues. The CDR3 sequence is CASGTVPSNQPQHF. DNA for the CDR3: TGTGCCAGTGGGACAGTCCCTAGCAATCAGCCCCAGCATTTT.

This sequence joins TRBV7-2 and TRBJ2-7; D is unclear. With 1 base removed from V and 7 bases from J, the gap between germline ends came to 5 bases. The CDR3 is made up of 11 amino acids. CDR1 and CDR2 from the germline V gene are SGHTA and FQGNSA. CDR3 region: CASSLDREQYF. CDR3 nucleotides: TGTGCCAGCAGCTTAGATCGTGAGCAGTACTTC.

The CDR3 region has the DNA TGTGCCAGCAGCTTATATACCCTGGGTCGAGAGACCCAGTACTTC. Protein: CASSLYTLGRETQYF. The chain links TRBV7-9 to TRBJ2-5; D remains unclear. Germline V gene sequence: CDR1 SEHNR, CDR2 FQNEAQ (reference sequence). Trimming took 2 bases from V and 4 from J, leaving 14 bases between them. The CDR3 contains 15 residues.

The count of this clone is one. The genes are TRBV19 and TRBJ2-1; 7 nucleotides match TRBD1. The CDR3 spans 12 residues. From germline, CDR1 is LNHDA and CDR2 SQIVND (reference sequence). V dropped 1 base and J dropped 14; count of bases not matched to a gene: 5. The CDR3 sequence is CASSIGTTGEFF. CDR3 sequence (DNA): TGTGCCAGTAGTATAGGGACCACAGGGGAGTTCTTC.

The CDR3 here is CASSIPDGRVGYTEAFF. The CDR3 DNA follows: TGTGCCAGTAGTATCCCGGACGGAAGGGTCGGGTACACTGAAGCTTTCTTT. This chain uses TRBV19 with TRBJ1-1; D is unresolved. This CDR3 region has 17 residues. Germline assignment: CDR1 LNHDA and CDR2 SQIVND (reference sequence). V shed 3 bases and J shed 3 bases, with 20 bases lying between them.

The CDR3 reads CASRSTGRYGYTF. CDR3 nucleotide sequence: TGTGCCAGCAGATCGACAGGGCGATATGGCTACACCTTC. J is TRBJ1-2 and V is TRBV2, with 7 bases that match TRBD1. Germline CDR1 is SNHLY and CDR2 is FYNNEI. Unmatched junction bases numbered 6, after V lost 6 bases and J lost 5 bases. The CDR3 runs to 13 residues.

The gene calls are TRBV28 and TRBJ1-6; D is unclear. Per germline, CDR1 MDHEN and CDR2 SYDVKM. The CDR3 sequence is 14 residues long. Trimming removed 7 bases at V and 2 bases at J, with 9 bases between. In DNA form, the CDR3 reads TGTGCCAGCATTACAGCACCCTATAATTCACCCCTCCACTTT. Translation gives CASITAPYNSPLHF.